The rows below give T cell receptor beta chains drawn from one sample of a study of blood T cell repertoires in COVID-19. The data were produced by immunoSEQ multiplex PCR, yet TCRdb's version contains in-frame clones alone and is incomplete. The sample consists of about 81,000 clones, 89% of them appearing once. Sequences were obtained from peripheral blood. The receptors were gathered from a woman over 75 with active COVID-19. CDR3s include the opening cysteine and the closing phenylalanine or tryptophan. The D gene is left open where the match is weak. Expanded clones are given a class, and other clones once, few, many or no size at all.

j_gene,v_gene,d_gene,abundance,CDR3nt,CDR3aa
TRBJ2-7,TRBV28,.,.,TGTGCCAGCATAGGCAGGGGTTACGAGCAGTACTTC,CASIGRGYEQYF
TRBJ1-5,TRBV9,TRBD1,.,TGTGCCAGCAGCGAGGAGGGGGCGAGCAATCAGCCCCAGCATTTT,CASSEEGASNQPQHF
TRBJ2-7,TRBV5-1,TRBD1,.,TGCGCCAGCAGCTTCGACAGGGGGCCTTACGAGCAGTACTTC,CASSFDRGPYEQYF
TRBJ2-3,TRBV2,TRBD1,once,TGTGCCAGCAGTGGGGACAGGGATATCCCAGATACGCAGTATTTT,CASSGDRDIPDTQYF
TRBJ2-7,TRBV7-9,.,.,TGTGCCAGCAGCCAGAATGTCCACGAGCAGTACTTC,CASSQNVHEQYF
TRBJ1-4,TRBV6-5,.,.,TGTGCCAGCAGCCCCTCCTCGACTAATGAAAAACTGTTTTTT,CASSPSSTNEKLFF
TRBJ2-7,TRBV6-2/TRBV6-3,.,many,TGTGCCAGCAGTTACCGGGGTCCTGCGGGAGAGCAGTACTTC,CASSYRGPAGEQYF
TRBJ1-5,TRBV6-2/TRBV6-3,.,few,TGTGCCAGCAGTGGCGCACAGGGAGACCCAGATCAGCCCCAGCATTTT,CASSGAQGDPDQPQHF
TRBJ2-7,TRBV6-5,TRBD2,once,TGTGCCAGCAGTTACGTTGGGGGGGAAACCTACGAGCAGTACTTC,CASSYVGGETYEQYF
TRBJ1-2,TRBV5-4,TRBD1,few,TGTGCCAGCAGTTACCGACAGGGCCCGGCCTATGGCTACACCTTC,CASSYRQGPAYGYTF
TRBJ2-6,TRBV30,.,.,TGTGCCTGGGTTGGGGTGGCAGGGCACTCTGGGGCCAACGTCCTGACTTTC,CAWVGVAGHSGANVLTF
TRBJ1-2,TRBV19,.,.,TGTGCCAGTAGTATAGATCATGGGACAAGCTATGGCTACACCTTC,CASSIDHGTSYGYTF
TRBJ2-1,TRBV7-9,TRBD2,.,TGTGCCAGCAGCTTAAGACTAGCCACGCACAATGAGCAGTTCTTC,CASSLRLATHNEQFF
TRBJ2-3,TRBV5-8,TRBD2,.,TGTGCCAGCCCAAGGCGGGGGGCAGATACGCAGTATTTT,CASPRRGADTQYF
TRBJ2-5,TRBV28,TRBD2,.,TGTGCCAGCAGTCTCCTGCCACTAGCGGGGGTGGAGACCCAGTACTTC,CASSLLPLAGVETQYF
TRBJ2-7,TRBV11-2,.,.,TGTGCCAGCAGCTTAGTACCTAGGGGCAGGTCTGCCTACGAGCAGTACTTC,CASSLVPRGRSAYEQYF
TRBJ2-1,TRBV19,TRBD2,.,TGTGCCAGTACCATGCCGGGACTAGCGGCCAATGAGCAGTTCTTC,CASTMPGLAANEQFF
TRBJ1-6,TRBV3-1/TRBV3-2,TRBD1,.,TGTGCCAGCAGCCGGACAGGGGGCGGTCATTCACCCCTCCACTTT,CASSRTGGGHSPLHF
TRBJ2-1,TRBV6-5,TRBD2,.,TGTGCCAGCAGTTACACTAGCGGGATAACCTACAATGAGCAGTTCTTC,CASSYTSGITYNEQFF
TRBJ2-7,TRBV7-9,.,.,TGTGCCAGCAGCTTAGGCCAGTTCCACGAGCAGTACTTC,CASSLGQFHEQYF
TRBJ2-7,TRBV7-9,TRBD1,.,TGTGCCAGCAGCTTCACCGGGACAGGGGACGAGCAGTACTTC,CASSFTGTGDEQYF
TRBJ2-1,TRBV15,TRBD2,.,TGTGCCACCCGGGAGGGCGGGAGTGAGCGTGAGCAGTTCTTC,CATREGGSEREQFF
TRBJ2-7,TRBV27,TRBD2,.,TGTGCCAGCAGTCGACTAGCGGGTTTCTACGAGCAGTACTTC,CASSRLAGFYEQYF
TRBJ1-5,TRBV28,.,few,TGTGCCAGCAGTCCCTCGGGCAGGGGCCGTTCCAATCAGCCCCAGCATTTT,CASSPSGRGRSNQPQHF
TRBJ2-7,TRBV9,.,.,TGTGCCAGCAGCCCTACAGGGACAACCTACGAGCAGTACTTC,CASSPTGTTYEQYF
TRBJ1-5,TRBV28,.,.,TGTGCCAGCAGTTTATACGCACAGGCGCTTCAGCCCCAGCATTTT,CASSLYAQALQPQHF
TRBJ2-5,TRBV12-3/TRBV12-4,.,.,TGTGCCAGCAGTTTTGGACTTTTAGAGACCCAGTACTTC,CASSFGLLETQYF
TRBJ1-1,TRBV19,.,.,TGTGCCAGTAGTATAGCAGGCACAAACACTGAAGCTTTCTTT,CASSIAGTNTEAFF
TRBJ1-1,TRBV7-9,.,.,TGTGCCAGCAGCTTTACAGGGCTGACTGAAGCTTTCTTT,CASSFTGLTEAFF
TRBJ1-1,TRBV29-1,.,.,TGCAGTTATACCGGACAGTTGAACACTGAAGCTTTCTTT,CSYTGQLNTEAFF
TRBJ2-1,TRBV5-1,TRBD2,once,TGCGCCAGCAGCTTGAGTTCTCCAGCGGGAGGTGAGCAGTTCTTC,CASSLSSPAGGEQFF
TRBJ2-1,TRBV6-5,TRBD1,.,TGTGCCAGCAGTTACTTTAGGGGGCATGAGCAGTTCTTC,CASSYFRGHEQFF
TRBJ2-2,TRBV18,.,.,TGTGCCAGCTGCGAATTGGCCGGGGAGCTGTTTTTT,CASCELAGELFF
TRBJ2-5,TRBV7-2,TRBD2,.,TGTGCCAGCAGCCTAGAGCGGGAAATTCAAGAGACCCAGTACTTC,CASSLEREIQETQYF
TRBJ2-2,TRBV15,.,.,TGTGCCACCAGCAGAGGACAGAAGAACACCGGGGAGCTGTTTTTT,CATSRGQKNTGELFF
TRBJ2-7,TRBV5-1,TRBD1,once,TGCGCCAGCAGCTTTGGGACAGGGAATGGCGAGCAGTACTTC,CASSFGTGNGEQYF